Listed here is a single TCR beta chain. This sample is drawn from a study of blood T cell repertoires in COVID-19. Study in general: The United States, Italy and Spain supplied acute and convalescent COVID-19 samples. Sources were T cells, B-cell-depleted T cells, or PBMCs; the material itself was cDNA or gDNA.

J gave up 7 bases and V 0 bases, and 6 bases lay outside the gene matches. There are 14 residues in the CDR3. Germline V gene data show CDR1 as SGHNT and CDR2 as YYREEE (reference sequence). Per the study methods: Amplification with reference gene primers provided the estimates of nucleated cell counts. Only in-frame clones appear in the TCRdb table, and some are missing; sequencing was by immunoSEQ multiplex PCR. The V and J calls and clone size are taken from that table; D and trimming were inferred from the DNA. The data contain roughly 120,000 clones, 76% of them singletons. Material for sequencing was peripheral blood. This clonotype was sampled from a woman aged 80 or older with acute or convalescent COVID-19. The chain recombines TRBV5-4 with TRBJ1-2, with 7 bases aligning to TRBD1. The chain's CDR3 is CASSLEYRGSGYTF. CDR3 nucleotides: TGTGCCAGCAGCTTGGAGTACAGGGGATCTGGCTACACCTTC.